This entry lists 29 T cell receptor beta chains sequenced from one sample in a study of cytomegalovirus exposure and HLA in healthy donors. A multiplex PCR was run with 60 Vbeta primers and 13 Jbeta primers. The method was immunoSEQ multiplex PCR; TCRdb's version includes in-frame clones alone and lacks a portion of them. The sample has some 60,000 clones, around 87% seen once. The sequenced material came from PBMCs. These receptors originate from a man aged 18 to 29 in good health and CMV-seronegative.

The V call is TRBV30, the J call TRBJ2-7, with a tentative D call TRBD1 (5 bases). The germline gives CDR1 GTSNPN, CDR2 SVGIG (reference sequence). The CDR3 is 13 amino acids. V lost 4 bases, J lost 2 bases, and 12 bases lay in between. CDR3 amino acids: CAWTDSIAYEQYF. The DNA of the CDR3 is TGTGCCTGGACTGACAGTATAGCCTACGAGCAGTACTTC.

V gene TRBV9 combines with J gene TRBJ1-4, with D possibly matching TRBD1 (5 bases). Deletions cut 1 base from V and 6 bases from J, with 10 bases between. Germline V gives CDR1 SGDLS, CDR2 YYNGEE. There are 14 residues in the CDR3. This chain's CDR3 is CASSVSREHEKLFF. The CDR3 DNA is TGTGCCAGCAGCGTAAGCAGGGAACATGAAAAACTGTTTTTT.

V usage is TRBV30 and J usage is TRBJ2-1; 13 nucleotides line up with TRBD2. CDR1 is GTSNPN, CDR2 SVGIG, per germline (reference sequence). Trimming at V came to 0 bases and at J to 7 bases, leaving 3 bases not matched to a gene. This CDR3 contains 15 residues. CDR3 amino acids: CAWSVWTSGGNEQFF. The CDR3 nucleotides read TGTGCCTGGAGTGTGTGGACTAGCGGGGGTAATGAGCAGTTCTTC.

This clone was seen once. The chain links TRBV6-1 to TRBJ1-4; tentatively, D is TRBD1 (5 bases). V lost 7 bases, J lost 7 bases, and 16 bases lay in between. Germline-derived CDR1 and CDR2 are MNHNS and SASEGT. CDR3 length: 14 residues. In DNA form, the CDR3 reads TGTGCCAGCATCGAAAGGGCAAGGGGTGAAAAACTGTTTTTT. Encoded protein: CASIERARGEKLFF.

This clone was observed once. V usage is TRBV11-3 and J usage is TRBJ2-7; the match to TRBD1 covers 8 bases. V shed 5 bases and J 4 bases; nucleotides not matched to a gene: 10. CDR1 is SGHNT, CDR2 YENEEA, per germline. This CDR3 contains 15 residues. The CDR3 nucleotides read TGTGCCAGCAGCCTCGGCGGCAGGGGGCAATACGAGCAGTACTTC. Encoded protein: CASSLGGRGQYEQYF.

V usage is TRBV6-5 and J usage is TRBJ2-2, with D possibly matching TRBD1 (5 bases). The germline CDR1 and CDR2 sequences are MNHEY and SVGAGI. The length of the CDR3 is 13 residues. V was clipped by 0 bases and J by 7 bases, with 6 bases between them. Written as DNA, the CDR3 is TGTGCCAGCAGTTACTCCCAGGGCGGGGAGCTGTTTTTT. Translating it yields CASSYSQGGELFF.

The CDR3 reads CASSLTSGLAGGRKETQYF. CDR3 in DNA: TGTGCCAGCAGCTTAACGTCGGGACTAGCGGGGGGGCGGAAAGAGACCCAGTACTTC. The genes are TRBV7-3 and TRBJ2-5; 16 positions match TRBD2. This CDR3 has 19 amino acids. The germline CDR1 and CDR2 sequences are SGHTA and FQGTGA. The V and J ends lost 0 bases and 3 bases, in that order; junction bases with no gene match: 7.

This chain connects TRBV19 to TRBJ2-7, with 8 bases matching TRBD2. The CDR3 runs 14 residues. Trimming removed 7 bases from V and 4 bases from J; junction bases left unmatched: 9. The germline gives CDR1 LNHDA, CDR2 SQIVND (reference sequence). CDR3 sequence: CASTDGGGLYEQYF. CDR3 sequence (DNA): TGTGCCAGTACCGACGGGGGGGGGCTGTACGAGCAGTACTTC. Variable domain in full (rest from reference TRBV19 and TRBJ2-7): DGGITQSPKYLFRKEGQNVTLSCEQNLNHDAMYWYRQDPGQGLRLIYYSQIVNDFQKGDIAEGYSVSREKKESFPLTVTSAQKNPTAFYLCASTDGGGLYEQYFGPGTRLTVT.

The rearrangement uses TRBV9 and TRBJ2-6; D not resolved. Germline values: CDR1 SGDLS, CDR2 YYNGEE. V lost 3 bases, J lost 0 bases, and 7 bases lay in between. The CDR3 consists of 15 residues. CDR3 protein: CASSASASGANVLTF. The CDR3 DNA reads TGTGCCAGCAGCGCGAGCGCCTCTGGGGCCAACGTCCTGACTTTC.

This clone was detected a few times. The rearrangement joins TRBV30 to TRBJ1-3; D unclear. Germline V CDR1 and CDR2: GTSNPN, SVGIG (reference sequence). The ends were cut back, 3 bases at V and 0 bases at J, with 9 bases in the middle. The CDR3 runs 14 residues. The CDR3 region has the DNA TGTGCCTGGAGCCCAAACAACTCTGGAAACACCATATATTTT. Protein: CAWSPNNSGNTIYF.

In its sample, this clone was seen once. The chain recombines TRBV29-1 with TRBJ1-3; D remains unclear. The CDR3 is 13 residues long. From germline, CDR1 is SQVTM and CDR2 ANQGSEA. V was shortened by 7 bases and J by 2 bases, with 12 bases between the two germline ends. DNA for the CDR3: TGCAGCGCCGAGACGCGGGCTGGAAACACCATATATTTT. Protein sequence: CSAETRAGNTIYF.

The chain carries TRBV5-6 and TRBJ1-2; D may be TRBD1 (5 bases). The CDR3 loop spans 14 amino acids. V was clipped by 2 bases and J by 6 bases, with 14 bases between them. In germline, CDR1 is SGHDT, CDR2 YYEEEE. CDR3 DNA sequence: TGTGCCAGCAGCTTTTTAGGCTCGGACAATGGCTACACCTTC. Its translation is CASSFLGSDNGYTF.

The chain employs TRBV6-1 and TRBJ1-5, with D unresolved. The CDR3 extends over 13 amino acids. Germline-derived CDR1 and CDR2 are MNHNS and SASEGT. V lost 3 bases, J lost 7 bases, and 10 bases lay in between. CDR3 sequence: CASSEEGRQPQHF. The CDR3 region has the DNA TGTGCCAGCAGTGAGGAGGGTAGACAGCCCCAGCATTTT.

This chain links TRBV7-6 with TRBJ2-2, with unresolved D. Trimming stripped 0 bases from V and 8 bases from J, with 4 bases between. The CDR3 sequence is 12 residues long. Germline V gives CDR1 SGHVS, CDR2 FNYEAQ. In DNA, the CDR3 is TGTGCCAGCAGCTTAGCCGGGGGGGAGCTGTTTTTT. It yields the protein CASSLAGGELFF.

The V call is TRBV5-4, the J call TRBJ2-2; 9 bases are shared with TRBD1. Trimming at V came to 2 bases and at J to 3 bases, leaving 2 bases not matched to a gene. CDR1 SGHNT and CDR2 YYREEE come from the germline V gene (reference sequence). This CDR3 has 15 residues. Here the CDR3 DNA reads TGTGCCAGCAGCTTAGACAGGGGGTACACCGGGGAGCTGTTTTTT. Protein sequence: CASSLDRGYTGELFF.

This chain connects TRBV7-3 to TRBJ1-2; D is possibly TRBD1 (5 bases). The V and J ends lost 3 bases and 1 base respectively, with 6 bases between them. The CDR3 sequence is 13 residues long. CDR1 is SGHTA, CDR2 FQGTGA, per germline. The CDR3 loop is CASSFDSNYGYTF. CDR3 nucleotide sequence: TGTGCCAGCAGCTTCGACAGTAACTATGGCTACACCTTC.

The J gene is TRBJ1-5, the V gene TRBV6-5; perhaps TRBD1 as D (6 bases). In germline, CDR1 is MNHEY, CDR2 SVGAGI. The CDR3 covers 14 residues. V was cut by 6 bases and J by 3 bases, with 12 bases left in between. The CDR3 loop is CASRPGVDNQPQHF. CDR3 in DNA: TGTGCCAGCAGGCCAGGGGTGGACAATCAGCCCCAGCATTTT.

The V gene is TRBV10-3, the J gene TRBJ1-1; 10 bases agree with TRBD1. V was pared by 10 bases and J by 5 bases, with 7 bases of the junction left unmatched. The germline gives CDR1 ENHRY, CDR2 SYGVKD. The CDR3 runs to 13 residues. As DNA, the CDR3 is TGTGCCACCATTGGACAGGGGGGGACTGAAGCTTTCTTT. Translated, it gives CATIGQGGTEAFF.

The V and J genes are TRBV28 and TRBJ1-1, with 7 bases that match TRBD1. This CDR3 contains 14 residues. Germline CDR1 and CDR2: MDHEN and SYDVKM. Trimming removed 4 bases from V and 6 bases from J; junction bases left unmatched: 8. DNA for the CDR3: TGTGCCAGCAGTTGGGACAGCGTCCTTTCTGAAGCTTTCTTT. Its translation: CASSWDSVLSEAFF.

This sequence joins TRBV4-1 and TRBJ1-2; a weak D match, TRBD1 (5 bases). Deletions cut 0 bases from V and 6 bases from J, with 8 bases between. CDR1 and CDR2 from the germline V gene are MGHRA and YSYEKL. The CDR3 runs to 13 residues. The CDR3 DNA reads TGCGCCAGCAGCCAAGATTGGGGGGATGGCTACACCTTC. Amino acids: CASSQDWGDGYTF.

This clone was observed a single time. The rearrangement joins TRBV6-6 to TRBJ2-7; the D is unclear. Germline V lookup: CDR1 MNHNY, CDR2 SVGAGI (reference sequence). V was pared by 6 bases and J by 0 bases, with 6 bases between. The CDR3 loop spans 12 amino acids. The CDR3 bases are TGTGCCAGCAGCCCCAGCTCCTACGAGCAGTACTTC. Residues: CASSPSSYEQYF.

The chain has TRBV27 and TRBJ2-1, with TRBD2 matching 7 bases. V shed 6 bases, J shed 6 bases, and the junction held 5 bases outside the gene matches. The CDR3 contains 13 residues. Germline V gene lookup returns CDR1 MNHEY and CDR2 SMNVEV (reference sequence). For the CDR3, the DNA is TGTGCCAGCAGGGGGCTAGCGGCCAATGAGCAGTTCTTC. Protein product: CASRGLAANEQFF.

The V call is TRBV13, the J call TRBJ2-1; D perhaps matches TRBD2 (6 bases). The V gene lost 5 bases and the J gene lost 8 bases, with 13 bases spanning the gap. This CDR3 spans 13 amino acids. Germline V gives CDR1 PRHDT, CDR2 FYEKMQ (reference sequence). The CDR3 DNA is TGTGCCAGCAGCCCCTGGAGGGCGGATGAGCAGTTCTTC. This gives the protein CASSPWRADEQFF. The full variable domain, completed using reference TRBV13 and TRBJ2-1, is AAGVIQSPRHLIKEKRETATLKCYPIPRHDTVYWYQQGPGQDPQFLISFYEKMQSDKGSIPDRFSAQQFSDYHSELNMSSLELGDSALYFCASSPWRADEQFFGPGTRLTVL.

The V gene is TRBV11-3, the J gene TRBJ2-3; 14 bases match TRBD2. Unmatched junction bases numbered 4, after V lost 0 bases and J lost 5 bases. From germline, CDR1 is SGHNT and CDR2 YENEEA. The CDR3 covers 17 residues. DNA of the CDR3: TGTGCCAGCAGCTTAGACGGACTAGCGGGGGGATTAGATACGCAGTATTTT. This translates into CASSLDGLAGGLDTQYF. Full variable domain (outside the CDR3, taken from reference TRBV11-3 and TRBJ2-3): EAGVVQSPRYKIIEKKQPVAFWCNPISGHNTLYWYLQNLGQGPELLIRYENEEAVDDSQLPKDRFSAERLKGVDSTLKIQPAELGDSAVYLCASSLDGLAGGLDTQYFGPGTRLTVL.

The rearrangement links TRBV28 to TRBJ1-5; the D is unclear. The CDR3 spans 14 residues. Trimming took 5 bases from V and 0 from J, leaving 8 bases between them. CDR1 and CDR2 from the germline V gene are MDHEN and SYDVKM. The CDR3 DNA sequence: TGTGCCAGCAGTCGGCGACTTAGCAATCAGCCCCAGCATTTT. Protein sequence: CASSRRLSNQPQHF.

This chain links TRBV10-3 with TRBJ2-5; D is possibly TRBD1 (6 bases). Trimming left V 6 bases short and J 5 bases short, with 22 bases between. The CDR3 spans 16 residues. Germline-derived CDR1 and CDR2 are ENHRY and SYGVKD. CDR3 loop: CAISPRTDSRQETQYF. The CDR3 nucleotides read TGTGCCATCAGCCCTCGGACAGATAGCCGCCAGGAGACCCAGTACTTC.

The chain uses TRBV6-5 and TRBJ2-7; 11 bases fit TRBD2. Germline assignment: CDR1 MNHEY and CDR2 SVGAGI. With V trimmed by 2 bases and J by 7 bases, 4 bases remained unmatched. This CDR3 is 14 amino acids long. CDR3 bases: TGTGCCAGCAGTTACAGACTAGCGGGGAGGGAGCAGTACTTC. Protein: CASSYRLAGREQYF.

A single count supports this clone. The chain is built from TRBV5-1 and TRBJ2-1; maybe TRBD2 (7 bases). The germline V gene has CDR1 SGHRS and CDR2 YFSETQ. The CDR3 totals 15 residues. The germline V and J ends were trimmed by 4 bases and 4 bases, with 15 bases remaining between them. This chain's CDR3 is CASSPQGGGYNEQFF. The CDR3 nucleotides read TGCGCCAGCAGCCCCCAGGGAGGGGGTTACAATGAGCAGTTCTTC.

The V gene is TRBV7-9, the J gene TRBJ2-6; 7 bases fit TRBD1. The length of the CDR3 is 15 residues. The V and J ends lost 5 bases and 4 bases, in that order; junction bases with no gene match: 5. Germline CDR1 is SEHNR and CDR2 is FQNEAQ (reference sequence). CDR3 sequence: CASSATGTGANVLTF. Here the CDR3 DNA reads TGTGCCAGCAGCGCGACAGGGACGGGGGCCAACGTCCTGACTTTC.